This note documents a single TCR beta chain sequence. This entry comes from a study of T cell changes during pregnancy in multiple sclerosis. Clones were sequenced by immunoSEQ multiplex PCR, and TCRdb holds only the in-frame ones, with some missing. The sample has under 55,000 clones, roughly 93% seen once. This sequence was found in a female donor with multiple sclerosis, enrolled in a pregnancy study. The specimen was PBMCs (not recorded whether the cells were cultured).

CDR3 nucleotides: TGTGCCAGCAGCCCTCCCTTGGGGGCCTACGAGCAGTACTTC. Encoded protein: CASSPPLGAYEQYF. The chain carries TRBV7-9 and TRBJ2-7; D possibly uses TRBD1 or TRBD2 (5 bases each). Germline lookup yields CDR1 SEHNR and CDR2 FQNEAQ (reference sequence). V lost 5 bases to trimming and J lost 2 bases, with 13 bases between them. This CDR3 has 14 residues.